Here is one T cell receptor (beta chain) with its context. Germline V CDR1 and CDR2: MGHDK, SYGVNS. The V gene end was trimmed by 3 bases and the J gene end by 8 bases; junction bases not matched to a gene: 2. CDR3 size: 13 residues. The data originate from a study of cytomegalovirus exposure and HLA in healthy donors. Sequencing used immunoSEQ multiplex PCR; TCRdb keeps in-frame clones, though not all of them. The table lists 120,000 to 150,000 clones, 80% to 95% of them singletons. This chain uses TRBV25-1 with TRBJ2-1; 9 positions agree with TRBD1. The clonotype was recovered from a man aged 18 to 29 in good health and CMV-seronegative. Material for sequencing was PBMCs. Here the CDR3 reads CASSDYRGHEQFF. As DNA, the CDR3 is TGTGCCAGCAGTGATTACAGGGGGCATGAGCAGTTCTTC.